The clone carrying this T cell receptor beta chain has just one count. Its specificity is unknown. Germline V lookup: CDR1 GTSNPN, CDR2 SVGIG (reference sequence). J gave up 4 bases and V 5 bases, and 10 bases lay outside the gene matches. The CDR3 has 15 amino acids. Sequenced by immunoSEQ multiplex PCR; TCRdb stores in-frame clones only, minus some. Among some 14,000 clones listed, roughly three quarters were seen once. The unexposed donors gave CD4+ T cells in about 2011-2018, prior to COVID-19. CD4+ T cells were isolated from the cells after around 9 days of culture. This specimen belongs to a study of CD4 T cells in relation to SARS-CoV-2 and coronaviruses. Whole-study context: ViraFEST: approximately 10-day antigen culture of PBMCs, then TCR beta CDR3 sequencing.

Specimen: CD4+ T cells from PBMCs, cultured in vitro. The chain employs TRBV30 and TRBJ1-4, with TRBD1 matching over 7 bases. This receptor was taken from a human donor in good health. For the CDR3, the DNA is TGTGCCTGGTCGACAGGGAATTTGATTAATGAAAAACTGTTTTTT. The encoded protein is CAWSTGNLINEKLFF.